A selection of T cell receptor beta chains follows, all from one sample in a study of control samples from healthy donors and cancer patients. Using immunoSEQ multiplex PCR, the repertoire was profiled, and TCRdb retains in-frame clones only, with some absent. The data show more than 140,000 clones, about 90% seen once. The specimen was blood. These receptors were obtained from a man between 18 and 29 years old in good health. CDR3s include the opening cysteine and the closing phenylalanine or tryptophan. A D gene is named only where the DNA matches it firmly. The size entry is marked missing in some rows and otherwise reads once, few, many or a size class.

V gene	J gene	D gene	clone size	CDR3 protein	CDR3 DNA
TRBV11-1	TRBJ1-4	-	-	CASSIQGLAEKLFF	TGTGCCAGCAGCATACAGGGTCTAGCGGAAAAACTGTTTTTT
TRBV3-1/TRBV3-2	TRBJ1-2	-	-	CASSPGLSYGYTF	TGTGCCAGCAGTCCGGGCCTTTCCTATGGCTACACCTTC
TRBV5-6	TRBJ2-5	-	-	CASSRVRRGGQETQYF	TGTGCCAGCAGCCGCGTTCGGCGGGGTGGGCAAGAGACCCAGTACTTC
TRBV5-1	TRBJ1-2	-	-	CASSPTLESGYTF	TGCGCCAGCAGCCCGACCCTAGAGTCGGGCTACACCTTC
TRBV27	TRBJ1-1	-	once	CASSWAGLNTEAFF	TGTGCCAGCAGTTGGGCAGGCTTGAACACTGAAGCTTTCTTT
TRBV12-3/TRBV12-4	TRBJ1-6	-	-	CASSSNTNSPLHF	TGTGCCAGCAGTTCCAACACCAATTCACCCCTCCACTTT
TRBV3-1/TRBV3-2	TRBJ1-6	TRBD1	-	CASSQGRGHSPLHF	TGTGCCAGCAGCCAGGGCAGGGGGCACTCACCCCTCCACTTT
TRBV9	TRBJ2-3	TRBD2	-	CASSVGLAVHTDTQYF	TGTGCCAGCAGCGTAGGACTAGCGGTTCACACAGATACGCAGTATTTT
TRBV5-1	TRBJ1-4	-	-	CASSLAGTTGGMDEKLFF	TGCGCCAGCAGCTTGGCCGGGACGACGGGAGGTATGGATGAAAAACTGTTTTTT
TRBV10-2	TRBJ2-7	TRBD1	-	CASRGTGWEQYF	TGCGCCAGCAGGGGGACAGGGTGGGAGCAGTACTTC
TRBV4-1	TRBJ1-2	-	-	CASSQTPRENYGYTF	TGCGCCAGCAGCCAAACCCCCAGGGAAAACTATGGCTACACCTTC
TRBV25-1	TRBJ1-1	-	once	CASTASKDGKNTEAFF	TGTGCCAGCACAGCATCTAAGGACGGAAAGAACACTGAAGCTTTCTTT
TRBV28	TRBJ1-1	-	-	CASSALGREAFF	TGTGCCAGCAGTGCTCTAGGCAGGGAGGCTTTCTTT
TRBV5-1	TRBJ2-1	TRBD1	-	CASSLSLPDPGTGINEQFF	TGCGCCAGCAGCTTGTCCTTGCCGGATCCCGGGACAGGGATCAATGAGCAGTTCTTC
TRBV7-2	TRBJ2-2	TRBD1	-	CASSLVGTGANTGELFF	TGTGCCAGCAGCTTAGTCGGGACAGGGGCGAACACCGGGGAGCTGTTTTTT
TRBV2	TRBJ1-1	TRBD1	-	CASSRTGTGYAEAFF	TGTGCCAGCAGTCGAACCGGGACAGGGTATGCTGAAGCTTTCTTT
TRBV7-9	TRBJ2-5	TRBD1	-	CASSTDRGLTETQYF	TGTGCCAGCAGTACAGATAGGGGGCTGACGGAGACCCAGTACTTC
TRBV7-9	TRBJ1-3	-	-	CASSASSSKNTIYF	TGTGCCAGCAGCGCCAGCTCATCGAAAAACACCATATATTTT
TRBV2	TRBJ1-1	-	-	CASSEGEGSKAFF	TGTGCCAGCAGTGAGGGCGAGGGGAGTAAGGCTTTCTTT
TRBV5-1	TRBJ2-5	TRBD2	-	CASSATGTSFETQYF	TGCGCCAGCAGCGCGACCGGGACTAGCTTCGAGACCCAGTACTTC
TRBV29-1	TRBJ2-7	-	-	CSVGFAVGNEQYF	TGCAGCGTTGGGTTTGCGGTTGGGAACGAGCAGTACTTC
TRBV7-9	TRBJ2-7	TRBD1	-	CASSFAGQGEQYF	TGTGCCAGCAGCTTCGCCGGACAGGGCGAGCAGTACTTC
TRBV10-3	TRBJ2-1	TRBD2	-	CAISPSGGLDEQFF	TGTGCCATCAGTCCTAGCGGGGGGCTGGATGAGCAGTTCTTC
TRBV28	TRBJ2-7	-	-	CASSPNPGPTYEQYF	TGTGCCAGCAGTCCGAACCCGGGACCTACCTACGAGCAGTACTTC
TRBV28	TRBJ1-5	TRBD1	once	CASSLSSGTGYGWPQHF	TGTGCCAGCAGCTTGTCCTCCGGGACAGGGTACGGGTGGCCCCAGCATTTT
TRBV30	TRBJ1-1	TRBD1	-	CAWGPGQGAYTEAFF	TGTGCCTGGGGGCCGGGACAGGGGGCTTACACTGAAGCTTTCTTT
TRBV7-9	TRBJ2-7	-	-	CASSPGTFYEQYF	TGTGCCAGCAGCCCAGGGACGTTCTACGAGCAGTACTTC
TRBV6-5	TRBJ1-1	-	-	CASSRVQAEAFF	TGTGCCAGTTCCCGGGTACAGGCTGAAGCTTTCTTT
TRBV15	TRBJ2-4	TRBD2	-	CATSRIGLAGGLAKNIQYF	TGTGCCACCAGCAGGATCGGACTAGCGGGGGGTCTGGCCAAAAACATTCAGTACTTC
TRBV28	TRBJ1-6	-	once	CASRYRRPEKSSYNSPLHF	TGTGCCAGCAGATACCGCCGTCCGGAGAAAAGCTCCTATAATTCACCCCTCCACTTT
TRBV4-1	TRBJ1-5	TRBD1	-	CASSPGTDSNQPQHF	TGCGCCAGCAGCCCTGGGACAGATAGCAATCAGCCCCAGCATTTT
TRBV24-1	TRBJ2-1	TRBD1	-	CATSAGQGANEQFF	TGTGCCACCAGTGCTGGGCAGGGGGCCAATGAGCAGTTCTTC
TRBV7-3	TRBJ2-7	-	once	CASRVTGTDSSYEQYF	TGTGCCAGCAGGGTCACCGGGACGGATAGCTCCTACGAGCAGTACTTC
TRBV10-2	TRBJ1-6	-	-	CASGLGSSNSPLHF	TGCGCCAGCGGGCTGGGGTCTTCTAATTCACCCCTCCACTTT
TRBV5-1	TRBJ2-5	-	-	CASSLTGDPQETQYF	TGCGCCAGCAGCTTGACGGGAGATCCACAAGAGACCCAGTACTTC
TRBV21-1	TRBJ1-3	-	-	CASSNDGQGNTIYF	TGTGCCAGCAGCAACGACGGACAGGGAAACACCATATATTTT
TRBV15	TRBJ2-3	TRBD1	-	CATSRGMGQGADTQYF	TGTGCCACCAGCAGGGGAATGGGACAGGGGGCAGATACGCAGTATTTT
TRBV19	TRBJ2-5	TRBD2	-	CARSGGGLRETQYF	TGTGCCCGCTCGGGGGGGGGACTGCGAGAGACCCAGTACTTC
TRBV7-2	TRBJ2-3	-	-	CASSPGRGAQRDTQYF	TGTGCCAGCAGCCCTGGAAGGGGGGCCCAGAGAGATACGCAGTATTTT
TRBV6-5	TRBJ2-7	-	-	CASYSRGVSPYEQYF	TGTGCCAGCTATAGCAGGGGGGTTTCTCCCTACGAGCAGTACTTC
TRBV11-2	TRBJ2-4	TRBD1	-	CASSLDRTGGTRNIQYF	TGTGCCAGCAGCTTAGATCGGACAGGGGGGACCCGAAACATTCAGTACTTC
TRBV25-1	TRBJ1-2	-	-	CASSGDRGSYTF	TGTGCCAGCAGTGGGGACCGCGGTAGCTACACCTTC
TRBV30	TRBJ2-3	TRBD1	-	CAWSARGLATDTQYF	TGTGCCTGGAGTGCCAGGGGGCTAGCGACAGATACGCAGTATTTT
TRBV6-1	TRBJ1-4	-	-	CASSEVGQGYEKLFF	TGTGCCAGCAGTGAAGTTGGACAAGGGTATGAAAAACTGTTTTTT
TRBV6-2/TRBV6-3	TRBJ2-3	-	few	CASSYLGGWRDTQYF	TGTGCCAGCAGTTACTTAGGGGGTTGGAGAGATACGCAGTATTTT
TRBV3-1/TRBV3-2	TRBJ1-6	-	-	CASSQVGDWNSPLHF	TGTGCCAGCAGCCAAGTGGGTGATTGGAATTCACCCCTCCACTTT
TRBV28	TRBJ1-2	TRBD1	-	CASSLGQGKRGGYTF	TGTGCCAGCAGCCTCGGACAGGGGAAACGTGGGGGCTACACCTTC
TRBV18	TRBJ1-2	TRBD1	-	CASSPPRGTGELSYGYTF	TGTGCCAGCTCACCACCGAGGGGGACAGGGGAATTGTCCTATGGCTACACCTTC
TRBV5-1	TRBJ1-1	-	-	CASGDRLNTEAFF	TGCGCCAGCGGGGATCGCTTAAACACTGAAGCTTTCTTT
TRBV7-2	TRBJ1-4	-	-	CASAGVAGSGKLFF	TGTGCCAGCGCAGGGGTGGCGGGATCTGGAAAACTGTTTTTT
TRBV10-2	TRBJ1-4	-	-	CASSESGRPATNEKLFF	TGCGCCAGCAGTGAGTCGGGACGCCCGGCAACTAATGAAAAACTGTTTTTT
TRBV5-4	TRBJ1-2	TRBD1	-	CASSLPTGVDGYTF	TGTGCCAGCAGCTTACCGACAGGGGTGGATGGCTACACCTTC
TRBV27	TRBJ2-7	-	-	CASRLEQSSSYEQYF	TGTGCCAGCAGGTTGGAACAGAGCTCCTCCTACGAGCAGTACTTC
TRBV7-2	TRBJ2-5	-	-	CASSRQGGGREETQYF	TGTGCCAGCAGCCGTCAAGGCGGGGGCCGGGAGGAGACCCAGTACTTC